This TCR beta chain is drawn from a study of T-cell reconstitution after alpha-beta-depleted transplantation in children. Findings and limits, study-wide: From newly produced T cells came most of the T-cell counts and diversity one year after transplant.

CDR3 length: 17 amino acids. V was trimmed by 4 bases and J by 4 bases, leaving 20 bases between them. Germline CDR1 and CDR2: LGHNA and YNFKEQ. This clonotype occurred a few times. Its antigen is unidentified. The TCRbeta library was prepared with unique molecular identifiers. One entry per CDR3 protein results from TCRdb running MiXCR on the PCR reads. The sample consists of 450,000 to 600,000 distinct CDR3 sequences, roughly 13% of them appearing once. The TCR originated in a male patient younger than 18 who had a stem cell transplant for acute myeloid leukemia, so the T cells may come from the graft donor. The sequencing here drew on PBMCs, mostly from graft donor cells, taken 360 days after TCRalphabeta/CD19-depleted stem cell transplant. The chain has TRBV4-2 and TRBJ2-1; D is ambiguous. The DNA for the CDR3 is TGTGCCAGCAGCCCCCTAACCCCTAGAGCATCGTACAATGAGCAGTTCTTC. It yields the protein CASSPLTPRASYNEQFF.